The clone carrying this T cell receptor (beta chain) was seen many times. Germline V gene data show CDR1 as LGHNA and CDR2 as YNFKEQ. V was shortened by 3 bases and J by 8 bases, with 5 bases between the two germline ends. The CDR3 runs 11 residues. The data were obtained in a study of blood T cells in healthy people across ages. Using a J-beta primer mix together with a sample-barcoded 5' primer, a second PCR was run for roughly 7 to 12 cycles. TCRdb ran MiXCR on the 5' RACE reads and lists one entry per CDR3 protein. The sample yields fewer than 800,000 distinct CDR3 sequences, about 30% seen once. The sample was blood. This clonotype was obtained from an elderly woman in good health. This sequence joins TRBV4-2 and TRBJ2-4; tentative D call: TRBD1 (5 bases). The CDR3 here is CASSQTDIQYF. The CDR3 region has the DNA TGTGCCAGCAGCCAGACAGACATTCAGTACTTC.